What follows are 6 T cell receptor beta chains derived from one specimen sequenced in a study of T cells in Graves' hyperthyroidism and ophthalmopathy. RNA transcripts provided the source from which TCR beta CDR3 regions were amplified. The TCR CDR3 first-round RT-PCR relied on the HTBI primer set. TCRdb ran MiXCR on the multiplex PCR reads and lists one entry per CDR3 protein. The sample lists about 570,000 distinct CDR3 sequences, about 45% occurring once. Sequencing was done on a sample of peripheral blood or thyroid tissue (not recorded which). Receptor source: an adult woman with Graves' disease, either hyperthyroidism or ophthalmopathy (not recorded which).

This chain joins TRBV28 and TRBJ2-2; D not certain. CDR3 size: 13 residues. CDR1 and CDR2 from the germline V gene are MDHEN and SYDVKM. V gave up 6 bases and J gave up 6 bases, with 11 bases separating them. CDR3 residues: CASSLLTPGELFF. CDR3 nucleotide sequence: TGTGCCAGCAGCCTGTTAACACCCGGGGAGCTGTTTTTT.

In the case of this clonotype: The junction departs from the called germline gene at one end, perhaps through a read error. The chain couples TRBV10-2 to TRBJ1-2, with a weak D call TRBD1 (5 bases). The germline V gene encodes CDR1 WSHSY and CDR2 SAAADI. The CDR3 consists of 15 residues. As DNA, the CDR3 is TGTGCCAGCTCACCAGCAGGGAGTCAAGGCTATGGCTACACCTTC. Translation gives CASSPAGSQGYGYTF.

Comment on this clonotype: This may arise from a read error, as a much more abundant clone is one base away. The V gene is TRBV6-1, the J gene TRBJ1-2; 7 positions agree with TRBD1. The V gene's germline CDR1 is MNHNS and CDR2 SASEGT. The CDR3 is 17 amino acids. The chain's CDR3 is CACSPGRQGLKNYGYTF. CDR3 DNA: TGTGCCTGCAGCCCTGGGCGACAGGGCCTAAAAAACTATGGCTACACCTTC.

This clonotype appeared once. The V call is TRBV7-6, the J call TRBJ2-5; D is perhaps TRBD2 (6 bases). V was pared by 1 base and J by 2 bases, with 14 bases between. This CDR3 spans 16 amino acids. CDR1 is SGHVS, CDR2 FNYEAQ, per germline. CDR3: CASSLDFSGIQETQYF. CDR3 sequence (DNA): TGTGCCAGCAGCTTAGATTTTAGCGGTATTCAAGAGACCCAGTACTTC. The variable domain in full, completed from reference TRBV7-6 and TRBJ2-5, reads GAGVSQSPRYKVTKRGQDVALRCDPISGHVSLYWYRQALGQGPEFLTYFNYEAQQDKSGLPNDRFSAERPEGSISTLTIQRTEQRDSAMYRCASSLDFSGIQETQYFGPGTRLLVL.

The rearrangement joins TRBV7-2 to TRBJ2-5; maybe TRBD2 (6 bases). Trimming pared 2 bases from V and 4 bases from J, leaving 17 bases between. The CDR3 length is 16 residues. The V gene's germline CDR1 is SGHTA and CDR2 FQGNSA. CDR3 residues: CASSLQGLLSPETQYF. The CDR3 DNA sequence: TGTGCCAGCAGCTTACAGGGACTCCTTTCCCCAGAGACCCAGTACTTC.

This clonotype showed up just once. The chain employs TRBV7-2 and TRBJ2-7; D gene unclear. This CDR3 comprises 14 residues. CDR1 is SGHTA, CDR2 FQGNSA, per germline. Trimming stripped 2 bases from V and 0 bases from J, with 8 bases between. Here the CDR3 reads CASSLLTASYEQYF. CDR3 nucleotide sequence: TGTGCCAGCAGCTTACTGACGGCCTCCTACGAGCAGTACTTC.